One and the same sample provided the 25 T cell receptor beta chains below, sequenced in a study of CD8+CD57+ T cells in acquired aplastic anemia. Regarding the study as a whole: When set against total CD4+ and CD8+ pools, CD8+CD57+ cells in patients had lower diversity.

For CDR3 and TCR beta VDJ profiling, genomic DNA was the template used. In TCRdb, the reads were re-called with MiXCR into one record per CDR3 protein. The sample includes about 20,000 distinct CDR3 sequences, almost 40% of them seen just once. These receptors are not linked to any known antigen. CD8+CD57+ cell expansion had been shown by flow cytometry in patients chosen for sequencing. Specimen: CD8+CD57+ T cells sorted from PBMCs. The subset: bead-enriched CD8+CD57+ effector memory T cells from SAA patients. The source is a human donor with aplastic anemia.

This clonotype was counted a few times. This chain uses TRBV24-1 with TRBJ2-5, with unresolved D. CDR3 length equals 14 residues. The V gene's germline CDR1 is KGHDR and CDR2 SFDVKD. With 7 bases removed from V and 4 bases from J, the gap between germline ends came to 15 bases. The CDR3 is CATRASRIGETQYF. CDR3 DNA: TGTGCCACCAGGGCTTCCAGGATAGGAGAGACCCAGTACTTC.

This chain connects TRBV10-3 to TRBJ2-2; 8 bases align to TRBD1. Germline V lookup: CDR1 ENHRY, CDR2 SYGVKD. CDR3 length: 19 amino acids. The V and J ends lost 0 bases and 1 base, in that order; junction bases with no gene match: 10. CDR3 in amino acids: CAISESQGRGQENTGELFF. The CDR3 DNA reads TGTGCCATCAGTGAGTCTCAGGGCAGGGGGCAGGAGAACACCGGGGAGCTGTTTTTT.

Only a few counts were recorded for this clonotype. The chain has TRBV7-2 and TRBJ2-7; weak D call: TRBD1 (6 bases). Germline CDR1 reads SGHTA; CDR2 reads FQGNSA. There are 13 residues in the CDR3. V lost 4 bases and J 3 bases, leaving 10 bases between the germline ends. CDR3 DNA sequence: TGTGCCAGCAGCTCGAACAGGGACTACGAGCAGTACTTC. This codes for CASSSNRDYEQYF.

This clonotype was detected only a few times. The chain recombines TRBV27 with TRBJ2-7; TRBD2 matches at 12 bases. The CDR3 is made up of 14 amino acids. After removal of 6 bases from V and 2 bases from J, the junction contained 2 bases not matched to a gene. Germline CDR1 is MNHEY and CDR2 is SMNVEV (reference sequence). The CDR3 DNA reads TGTGCCAGCAGCCTAGCGGGGGGGCCCTACGAGCAGTACTTC. Its protein product is CASSLAGGPYEQYF.

This chain uses TRBV24-1 with TRBJ2-1, with D possibly matching TRBD2 (5 bases). CDR1 is KGHDR, CDR2 SFDVKD, per germline. The CDR3 covers 20 residues. V lost 1 base and J 0 bases, leaving 21 bases between the germline ends. CDR3 amino acids: CATSDLKGGGSGVSYNEQFF. CDR3 in DNA: TGTGCCACCAGTGATTTAAAGGGCGGCGGCAGCGGAGTCTCCTACAATGAGCAGTTCTTC.

The sample holds a few counts of this clonotype. The genes are TRBV4-1 and TRBJ2-1; no reliable D call. Trimming pared 0 bases from V and 1 base from J, leaving 13 bases between. This CDR3 is 17 amino acids long. The germline CDR1 and CDR2 sequences are MGHRA and YSYEKL. This chain's CDR3 is CASSQDGVGGSYNEQFF. CDR3 coding DNA: TGCGCCAGCAGCCAAGATGGGGTGGGTGGATCCTACAATGAGCAGTTCTTC.

This clonotype showed up many times. This chain uses TRBV5-5 with TRBJ2-2; D ambiguous. The germline V gene has CDR1 SGHKS and CDR2 YYEKEE (reference sequence). The length of the CDR3 is 16 residues. V was trimmed by 0 bases and J by 4 bases, leaving 13 bases between them. CDR3 DNA: TGTGCCAGCAGCTTGGAGTGGGTTGTAGGCACCGGGGAGCTGTTTTTT. Translation: CASSLEWVVGTGELFF.

This chain uses TRBV15 with TRBJ2-3, with D uncertain. Germline CDR1 reads LNHNV; CDR2 reads YYDKDF (reference sequence). Trimming pared 1 base from V and 8 bases from J, leaving 13 bases between. The length of the CDR3 is 14 residues. The CDR3 nucleotides read TGTGCCACCAGCAGAGGGACCGAACCAGTTACGCAGTATTTT. It is translated as CATSRGTEPVTQYF.

This chain links TRBV14 with TRBJ2-7; D may be TRBD1 (6 bases). The germline V gene has CDR1 SGHDN and CDR2 FVKESK. CDR3 length: 13 amino acids. V lost 1 base to trimming and J lost 2 bases, with 6 bases between them. The CDR3 is CASSQGQAYEQYV. CDR3 coding DNA: TGTGCCAGCAGCCAAGGACAGGCCTACGAGCAGTACGTC.

The genes are TRBV2 and TRBJ2-5, with 7 bases identical to TRBD1. Germline CDR1 SNHLY, CDR2 FYNNEI. V gave up 6 bases and J gave up 2 bases; unmatched junction bases: 3. The CDR3 sequence is 13 residues long. The CDR3 protein is CASRGQEQETQYF. The CDR3 nucleotides are TGTGCCAGCAGAGGACAGGAGCAAGAGACCCAGTACTTC. The variable domain in full, completed from reference TRBV2 and TRBJ2-5, reads EPEVTQTPSHQVTQMGQEVILRCVPISNHLYFYWYRQILGQKVEFLVSFYNNEISEKSEIFDDQFSVERPDGSNFTLKIRSTKLEDSAMYFCASRGQEQETQYFGPGTRLLVL.

This clonotype was picked up a small number of times. The genes are TRBV7-3 and TRBJ2-3; D remains ambiguous. V was pared by 0 bases and J by 5 bases, with 6 bases between. This CDR3 spans 13 amino acids. Germline assignment: CDR1 SGHTA and CDR2 FQGTGA. The CDR3 loop reads CASSLTVGDTQYF. The CDR3 region has the DNA TGTGCCAGCAGCTTAACGGTGGGAGATACGCAGTATTTT.

The rearrangement uses TRBV6-6 and TRBJ1-6; TRBD1 might be the D (6 bases). CDR3 size: 15 residues. The V gene's germline CDR1 is MNHNY and CDR2 SVGAGI (reference sequence). Trimming left V 2 bases short and J 9 bases short, with 14 bases between. The CDR3 DNA reads as TGTGCCAGCAGTTACGCGGGGGGGGCAAGTTCACCCCTCCACTTT. Its protein product is CASSYAGGASSPLHF.

This clonotype was counted a single time. At one boundary the junction diverges from the germline segment, which might be a read error. This chain links TRBV5-5 with TRBJ1-5; D unresolved. This CDR3 contains 13 residues. Germline V gene lookup returns CDR1 SGHKS and CDR2 YYEKEE (reference sequence). The CDR3, as DNA: TGCGCCAGCAGCCAAGATATAAGTCAGCCCCAGCATTTT. Protein: CASSQDISQPQHF.

The V gene is TRBV6-4, the J gene TRBJ2-3; D unclear. Trimming pared 6 bases from V and 7 bases from J, leaving 14 bases between. Germline-derived CDR1 and CDR2 are MRHNA and SNTAGT. The CDR3 covers 13 residues. CDR3 region: CASSYILGNTQYF. CDR3 nucleotides: TGTGCCAGCAGCTACATCCTGGGGAATACGCAGTATTTT.

This chain uses TRBV28 with TRBJ2-7; either TRBD1 or TRBD2 may supply D (5 bases each). Germline-derived CDR1 and CDR2 are MDHEN and SYDVKM. The germline V and J ends were trimmed by 4 bases and 1 base, with 11 bases remaining between them. This CDR3 region has 14 residues. DNA for the CDR3: TGTGCCAGCAGTTACGGGGCGCTGTCCTACGAGCAGTACTTC. It encodes CASSYGALSYEQYF.

This clonotype counts as medium-sized. The genes are TRBV29-1 and TRBJ2-7; D call uncertain. V was shortened by 0 bases and J by 2 bases, with 11 bases between the two germline ends. Germline CDR1 is SQVTM and CDR2 is ANQGSEA. This CDR3 spans 14 amino acids. CDR3 nucleotides: TGCAGCGTTGAAGACTGGCGGCAGCCCTACGAGCAGTACTTC. Amino acid sequence: CSVEDWRQPYEQYF.

This rearrangement joins TRBV7-6 to TRBJ2-1, with TRBD2 matching 9 bases. Germline assignment: CDR1 SGHVS and CDR2 FNYEAQ. This CDR3 has 14 amino acids. With 5 bases clipped from V and 9 bases from J, the junction kept 8 bases outside the gene matches. DNA of the CDR3: TGTGCCAGCAGCGCGGGGGGGCCTGTGGGTGAGCAGTTCTTC. It translates to CASSAGGPVGEQFF.

The chain is built from TRBV7-9 and TRBJ1-2, with D perhaps matching TRBD1 (5 bases). The CDR3 covers 15 residues. The germline V gene has CDR1 SEHNR and CDR2 FQNEAQ (reference sequence). Trimming took 3 bases from V and 7 from J, leaving 18 bases between them. CDR3 DNA sequence: TGTGCCAGCAGCTTTAATATGCGGGGACCAACTGGCTACACCTTC. It yields the protein CASSFNMRGPTGYTF. The variable domain in full, completed from reference TRBV7-9 and TRBJ1-2, reads DTGVSQNPRHKITKRGQNVTFRCDPISEHNRLYWYRQTLGQGPEFLTYFQNEAQLEKSRLLSDRFSAERPKGSFSTLEIQRTEQGDSAMYLCASSFNMRGPTGYTFGSGTRLTVV.

This clonotype was seen a few times. The gene calls are TRBV7-3 and TRBJ2-3, with D uncertain. Germline lookup yields CDR1 SGHTA and CDR2 FQGTGA. V was trimmed by 0 bases and J by 1 base, leaving 5 bases between them. The length of the CDR3 is 14 residues. CDR3 residues: CASSLTRGTDTQYF. The CDR3, as DNA: TGTGCCAGCAGCTTAACAAGGGGCACAGATACGCAGTATTTT.

This chain connects TRBV5-1 to TRBJ1-2; 8 bases align to TRBD1. The CDR3 is 14 residues long. Germline lookup yields CDR1 SGHRS and CDR2 YFSETQ. V lost 4 bases and J lost 7; bases outside the gene matches: 9. The DNA for the CDR3 is TGCGCCAGCAGCGGACTGACAGGGGCCGCTGGCTACACCTTC. Translation: CASSGLTGAAGYTF.

This clonotype was seen more than once but under ten times. This chain joins TRBV10-3 and TRBJ1-3; TRBD1 is a possible D gene (5 bases). The CDR3 consists of 11 residues. The V and J ends lost 7 bases and 8 bases respectively, with 9 bases between them. Germline V CDR1 and CDR2: ENHRY, SYGVKD. CDR3 bases: TGTGCCATCAAATGGGGGTACACCATATATTTT. Protein sequence: CAIKWGYTIYF.

This chain uses TRBV5-4 with TRBJ2-7; 7 bases fit TRBD1. The CDR3 is made up of 14 amino acids. Losses at the gene ends were 10 bases for V and 0 bases for J; bases not matched to a gene: 10. Germline CDR1 is SGHNT and CDR2 is YYREEE (reference sequence). The CDR3: CAGMDRSSSYEQYF. The CDR3 DNA sequence: TGTGCCGGTATGGACAGGTCAAGCTCCTACGAGCAGTACTTC.

The sample holds one count of this clonotype. The chain couples TRBV6-2 or TRBV6-3 to TRBJ2-2; 10 bases fit TRBD2. The J segment lost 3 bases and the V segment lost 7 bases, leaving 14 bases of the junction unmatched. The germline V gene has CDR1 MNHEY and CDR2 SVGEGT. This CDR3 region has 18 residues. The CDR3 region is CASTYRRSSGRHTGELFF. In nucleotides, the CDR3 is TGTGCCAGCACCTATAGGCGGAGTAGCGGGAGGCACACCGGGGAGCTGTTTTTT.

This clonotype was observed a few times. The chain uses TRBV7-8 and TRBJ1-1, with TRBD1 matching over 7 bases. Per germline, CDR1 SGHVS and CDR2 FQNEAQ. There are 14 residues in the CDR3. The V and J ends lost 4 bases and 0 bases, in that order; junction bases with no gene match: 2. The CDR3 DNA reads TGTGCCAGCAGCTACGGGACAGTGAACACTGAAGCTTTCTTT. This sequence encodes CASSYGTVNTEAFF. Based on the CDR3 plus reference TRBV7-8 and TRBJ1-1, the full variable domain is GAGVSQSPRYKVAKRGQDVALRCDPISGHVSLFWYQQALGQGPEFLTYFQNEAQLDKSGLPSDRFFAERPEGSVSTLKIQRTQQEDSAVYLCASSYGTVNTEAFFGQGTRLTVV.

V and J are TRBV10-1 and TRBJ2-7, with D possibly TRBD1 on 6 matching bases. Deletions cut 3 bases from V and 2 bases from J, with 11 bases between. The CDR3 contains 14 residues. Germline CDR1 reads WNHNN; CDR2 reads SYGVQD (reference sequence). The CDR3 protein is CASSESAGAYEQYF. For the CDR3, the DNA is TGCGCCAGCAGTGAATCGGCAGGGGCCTACGAGCAGTACTTC.